These T cell receptor beta chains were read from a single sample in a study of identical twins. MiXCR was run by TCRdb on the 5' RACE reads, yielding one entry per CDR3 protein. The data hold some 660,000 distinct CDR3 sequences, with over 8.5% observed a single time. The sample was also reused in another study, on yellow fever vaccine responses in identical twins.

The sequenced sample consisted of PBMCs. Receptors were obtained from a woman aged 18-35 years in good health. Both conserved end residues are part of each CDR3. D genes are given only for firm matches. Expanded clones get a size class; other rows say once, few or many, or leave the size out.

CDR3: CASSYSTVDNEQFF
DNA: TGTGCCAGCAGTTACAGTACGGTAGACAATGAGCAGTTCTTC
V: TRBV6-5
size: .
D: .
J: TRBJ2-1

CDR3: CASSFIPGQGKNIQYF
DNA: TGTGCCAGCAGCTTTATACCGGGACAGGGCAAAAACATTCAGTACTTC
V: TRBV7-2
size: few
D: TRBD1
J: TRBJ2-4

CDR3: CASSFSGTSGSKQFF
DNA: TGTGCCAGCAGTTTCTCAGGGACTAGCGGGTCAAAGCAGTTCTTC
V: TRBV28
size: few
D: TRBD2
J: TRBJ2-1

CDR3: CASSHVGSSYNEQFF
DNA: TGCGCCAGCAGCCACGTGGGCAGTTCCTACAATGAGCAGTTCTTC
V: TRBV4-1
size: many
D: .
J: TRBJ2-1

CDR3: CASSQDAGSRTDTQYF
DNA: TGTGCCAGCAGCCAAGATGCTGGGAGCCGCACAGATACGCAGTATTTT
V: TRBV4-2
size: few
D: .
J: TRBJ2-3

CDR3: CASRGTGGLAGELFF
DNA: TGTGCCAGCAGAGGGACAGGGGGCTTAGCGGGGGAGCTGTTTTTT
V: TRBV25-1
size: few
D: TRBD1
J: TRBJ2-2

CDR3: CASSQDGDRTYEQYF
DNA: TGCGCCAGCAGCCAAGATGGCGACAGAACCTACGAGCAGTACTTC
V: TRBV4-3
size: many
D: .
J: TRBJ2-7

CDR3: CASSGSGTRNTDTQYF
DNA: TGTGCCAGCAGTGGTTCCGGGACACGGAACACAGATACGCAGTATTTT
V: TRBV25-1
size: many
D: .
J: TRBJ2-3

CDR3: CASSDSPGGSYNEQFF
DNA: TGTGCCAGCAGTGACTCGCCGGGGGGCTCCTACAATGAGCAGTTCTTC
V: TRBV6-4
size: many
D: TRBD2
J: TRBJ2-1

CDR3: CASSVGQGSTDTQYF
DNA: TGCGCCAGCAGCGTAGGACAGGGGAGCACAGATACGCAGTATTTT
V: TRBV5-1
size: many
D: TRBD1
J: TRBJ2-3

CDR3: CASSQGWGDEQFF
DNA: TGTGCCAGCAGCCAAGGATGGGGGGATGAGCAGTTCTTC
V: TRBV7-8
size: many
D: .
J: TRBJ2-1

CDR3: CATRGEKLFF
DNA: TGTGCCACGAGAGGAGAAAAACTGTTTTTT
V: TRBV10-3
size: .
D: .
J: TRBJ1-4

CDR3: CASSSYGIQHTEAFF
DNA: TGTGCCAGCAGCTCCTATGGGATCCAGCACACTGAAGCTTTCTTT
V: TRBV7-8
size: many
D: .
J: TRBJ1-1

CDR3: CASSPPIQSSGELFF
DNA: TGTGCCAGCTCACCACCGATCCAATCGTCCGGGGAGCTGTTTTTT
V: TRBV18
size: many
D: .
J: TRBJ2-2

CDR3: CASSLLMRSAAFF
DNA: TGTGCCAGCAGCCTCCTAATGCGTTCTGCGGCTTTCTTT
V: TRBV7-2
size: .
D: .
J: TRBJ1-1

CDR3: CASSFRDPIRREQFF
DNA: TGTGCCAGCAGCTTCCGGGACCCCATAAGGAGAGAGCAGTTCTTC
V: TRBV3-1
size: many
D: .
J: TRBJ2-1

CDR3: CASSLMGQGNYGYTF
DNA: TGCGCCAGCAGCCTGATGGGACAGGGAAACTATGGCTACACCTTC
V: TRBV5-1
size: .
D: TRBD1
J: TRBJ1-2

CDR3: CASSPRRGARIPGELFF
DNA: TGTGCCAGCAGCCCCCGGCGGGGGGCGCGGATCCCCGGGGAGCTGTTTTTT
V: TRBV7-2
size: few
D: TRBD2
J: TRBJ2-2

CDR3: CASSDGFTEAFF
DNA: TGTGCCAGCAGCGATGGGTTTACTGAAGCTTTCTTT
V: TRBV7-9
size: .
D: .
J: TRBJ1-1

CDR3: CASSNHADRDGNIQYF
DNA: TGTGCCAGCAGCAACCACGCCGACAGGGATGGAAACATTCAGTACTTC
V: TRBV7-2
size: few
D: TRBD1
J: TRBJ2-4

CDR3: CSARVAFGQGHEQYF
DNA: TGCAGTGCTAGAGTTGCTTTTGGACAGGGCCACGAGCAGTACTTC
V: TRBV20-1
size: .
D: TRBD1
J: TRBJ2-7

CDR3: CSVIYLLGSQETQYF
DNA: TGCAGCGTAATTTATCTACTTGGCAGCCAAGAGACCCAGTACTTC
V: TRBV29-1
size: few
D: .
J: TRBJ2-5

CDR3: CATKEDRGIYNEQFF
DNA: TGTGCCACCAAGGAAGACAGGGGGATCTACAATGAGCAGTTCTTC
V: TRBV15
size: many
D: TRBD1
J: TRBJ2-1

CDR3: CASSYPVPRNSDQETQYF
DNA: TGTGCCAGCAGTTACCCCGTCCCACGGAATAGCGACCAAGAGACCCAGTACTTC
V: TRBV6-2/TRBV6-3
size: many
D: .
J: TRBJ2-5

CDR3: CSVGGQGGDTQYF
DNA: TGCAGCGTGGGCGGACAGGGGGGAGATACGCAGTATTTT
V: TRBV29-1
size: many
D: TRBD1
J: TRBJ2-3

CDR3: CASSSRPTYNEQFF
DNA: TGTGCCAGCAGCTCGCGCCCAACCTACAATGAGCAGTTCTTC
V: TRBV7-2
size: few
D: .
J: TRBJ2-1

CDR3: CASSDSGLAAFYNEQFF
DNA: TGCGCCAGCAGTGACTCGGGACTAGCGGCCTTTTACAATGAGCAGTTCTTC
V: TRBV10-2
size: .
D: TRBD2
J: TRBJ2-1

CDR3: CASSSQTGAPNEKLFF
DNA: TGTGCCAGCAGCTCCCAGACTGGGGCTCCTAATGAAAAACTGTTTTTT
V: TRBV11-2
size: few
D: .
J: TRBJ1-4

CDR3: CAIRQGLTDTQYF
DNA: TGTGCCATCAGACAGGGGCTCACAGATACGCAGTATTTT
V: TRBV10-3
size: many
D: TRBD1
J: TRBJ2-3

CDR3: CATSSAQETQYF
DNA: TGTGCCACCAGCAGCGCACAAGAGACCCAGTACTTC
V: TRBV15
size: .
D: .
J: TRBJ2-5

CDR3: CSVEKGGSRQRYF
DNA: TGCAGCGTTGAGAAGGGAGGGTCCCGACAGAGGTATTTT
V: TRBV29-1
size: few
D: TRBD2
J: TRBJ2-3

CDR3: CASSLKEGTDTQYF
DNA: TGTGCCAGCAGCTTAAAGGAGGGCACAGATACGCAGTATTTT
V: TRBV4-2
size: .
D: .
J: TRBJ2-3

CDR3: CSGLYQRNIQYF
DNA: TGCAGTGGCCTTTACCAGAGAAACATTCAGTACTTC
V: TRBV20-1
size: few
D: .
J: TRBJ2-4

CDR3: CASSPNRLINIQYF
DNA: TGTGCCAGTAGTCCGAACAGGTTGATAAACATTCAGTACTTC
V: TRBV19
size: few
D: .
J: TRBJ2-4

CDR3: CASQDRGNTEAFF
DNA: TGTGCCAGCCAAGACAGGGGGAATACTGAAGCTTTCTTT
V: TRBV25-1
size: many
D: TRBD1
J: TRBJ1-1

CDR3: CASGMGLATDTGELFF
DNA: TGTGCCAGCGGTATGGGACTAGCTACCGACACCGGGGAGCTGTTTTTT
V: TRBV12-3/TRBV12-4
size: few
D: TRBD2
J: TRBJ2-2

CDR3: CASSLGSGRTSYNEQFF
DNA: TGTGCTAGCAGCTTAGGAAGCGGGCGGACCAGCTACAATGAGCAGTTCTTC
V: TRBV7-7
size: .
D: .
J: TRBJ2-1

CDR3: CASSYGPRRGVAADTQYF
DNA: TGTGCCAGCAGCTACGGTCCGCGGCGAGGCGTGGCGGCAGATACGCAGTATTTT
V: TRBV11-2
size: .
D: .
J: TRBJ2-3

CDR3: CASRPRMGVDEQYF
DNA: TGTGCCAGCAGGCCGCGAATGGGCGTGGACGAGCAGTACTTC
V: TRBV3-1
size: few
D: .
J: TRBJ2-7

CDR3: CATSRDQAGRSPLHF
DNA: TGTGCCACCAGCAGAGATCAGGCCGGCCGTTCACCCCTCCACTTT
V: TRBV15
size: few
D: .
J: TRBJ1-6

CDR3: CASRGQGPTGELFF
DNA: TGTGCCAGCAGGGGACAGGGACCCACCGGGGAGCTGTTTTTT
V: TRBV6-2/TRBV6-3
size: .
D: TRBD1
J: TRBJ2-2

CDR3: CASSFVGVGAFF
DNA: TGTGCCAGCAGTTTCGTGGGAGTAGGCGCTTTCTTT
V: TRBV12-3/TRBV12-4
size: many
D: .
J: TRBJ1-1

CDR3: CASSPQPGIQYF
DNA: TGTGCCAGCAGCCCACAACCGGGGATCCAGTACTTC
V: TRBV7-2
size: .
D: .
J: TRBJ2-7

CDR3: CASSLVWVDTGELFF
DNA: TGTGCCAGCAGCTTGGTCTGGGTCGACACCGGGGAGCTGTTTTTT
V: TRBV5-6
size: few
D: .
J: TRBJ2-2

CDR3: CASSLLVEDNEQFF
DNA: TGTGCCAGCAGTTTACTAGTGGAGGACAATGAGCAGTTCTTC
V: TRBV27
size: .
D: .
J: TRBJ2-1

CDR3: CASSLLDIDNSPLHF
DNA: TGCGCCAGCTCCCTCTTGGACATTGATAATTCACCCCTCCACTTT
V: TRBV5-1
size: .
D: .
J: TRBJ1-6

CDR3: CAIGTGKDETQYF
DNA: TGTGCCATCGGAACGGGAAAGGATGAGACCCAGTACTTC
V: TRBV10-3
size: .
D: .
J: TRBJ2-5

CDR3: CASKEAGGDINEQFF
DNA: TGTGCCAGCAAGGAGGCGGGGGGGGATATCAATGAGCAGTTCTTC
V: TRBV2
size: .
D: TRBD2
J: TRBJ2-1

CDR3: CASSILGGFEQFF
DNA: TGTGCCAGCAGTATTTTAGGGGGTTTTGAGCAGTTCTTC
V: TRBV28
size: few
D: .
J: TRBJ2-1

CDR3: CRGGITSSYNEQFF
DNA: TGCAGGGGTGGGATCACAAGCTCCTACAATGAGCAGTTCTTC
V: TRBV20-1
size: .
D: .
J: TRBJ2-1

CDR3: CAISESSVDTQYF
DNA: TGTGCCATCAGTGAGTCGTCCGTGGATACGCAGTATTTT
V: TRBV10-3
size: .
D: .
J: TRBJ2-3

CDR3: CASSLWGRETQYF
DNA: TGTGCCAGCAGCTTATGGGGCAGGGAGACCCAGTACTTC
V: TRBV7-9
size: many
D: .
J: TRBJ2-5

CDR3: CASRRGGEDTQYF
DNA: TGTGCCAGCAGGCGGGGGGGCGAAGATACGCAGTATTTT
V: TRBV12-3/TRBV12-4
size: many
D: TRBD2
J: TRBJ2-3

CDR3: CPSSQYSNTGELFF
DNA: TGTCCCAGCAGTCAGTACTCGAACACCGGGGAGCTGTTTTTT
V: TRBV27
size: .
D: .
J: TRBJ2-2

CDR3: CSVEERERRYTF
DNA: TGCAGCGTTGAAGAGAGGGAACGTCGCTACACCTTC
V: TRBV29-1
size: few
D: .
J: TRBJ1-2

CDR3: CASSLRVGDTQYF
DNA: TGTGCCAGCAGCTTACGGGTGGGGGATACGCAGTATTTT
V: TRBV11-3
size: .
D: .
J: TRBJ2-3

CDR3: CASSLSLGDLYEQYF
DNA: TGTGCCAGCAGCTTATCCCTGGGGGATCTCTACGAGCAGTACTTC
V: TRBV7-9
size: few
D: .
J: TRBJ2-7

CDR3: CASCPGLAEETQYF
DNA: TGTGCCAGCTGCCCCGGACTAGCGGAAGAGACCCAGTACTTC
V: TRBV12-3/TRBV12-4
size: many
D: TRBD2
J: TRBJ2-5

CDR3: CASSSEQGANNEQFF
DNA: TGTGCCAGCAGCTCAGAGCAGGGGGCAAACAATGAGCAGTTCTTC
V: TRBV7-9
size: .
D: TRBD1
J: TRBJ2-1